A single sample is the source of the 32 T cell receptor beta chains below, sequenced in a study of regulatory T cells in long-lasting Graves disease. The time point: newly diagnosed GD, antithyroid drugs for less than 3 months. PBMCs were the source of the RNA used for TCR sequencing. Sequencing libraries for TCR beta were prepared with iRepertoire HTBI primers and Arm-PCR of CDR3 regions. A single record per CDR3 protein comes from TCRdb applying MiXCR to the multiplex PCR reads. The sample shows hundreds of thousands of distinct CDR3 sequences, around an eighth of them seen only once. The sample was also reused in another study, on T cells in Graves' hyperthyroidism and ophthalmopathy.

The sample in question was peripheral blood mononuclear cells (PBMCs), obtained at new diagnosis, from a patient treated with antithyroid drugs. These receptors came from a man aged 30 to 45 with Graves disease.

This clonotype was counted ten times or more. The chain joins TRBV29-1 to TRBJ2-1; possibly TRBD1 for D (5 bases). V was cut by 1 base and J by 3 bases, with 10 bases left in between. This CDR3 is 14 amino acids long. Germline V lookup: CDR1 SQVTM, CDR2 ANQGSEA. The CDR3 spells CSVEVVTVYNEQFF. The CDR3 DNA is TGCAGCGTTGAAGTCGTGACAGTCTACAATGAGCAGTTCTTC.

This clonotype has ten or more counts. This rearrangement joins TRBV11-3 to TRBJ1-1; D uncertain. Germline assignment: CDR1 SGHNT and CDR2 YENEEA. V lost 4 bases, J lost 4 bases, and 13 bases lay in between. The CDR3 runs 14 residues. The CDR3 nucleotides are TGTGCCAGCAGCTCGATGCCGGGGAGCACTGAAGCTTTCTTT. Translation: CASSSMPGSTEAFF.

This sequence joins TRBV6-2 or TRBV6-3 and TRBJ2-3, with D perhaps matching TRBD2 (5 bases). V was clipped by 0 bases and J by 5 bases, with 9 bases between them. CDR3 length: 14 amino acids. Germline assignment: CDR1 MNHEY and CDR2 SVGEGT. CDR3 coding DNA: TGTGCCAGCAGTTACTCTATCCGGGGAGATACGCAGTATTTT. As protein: CASSYSIRGDTQYF.

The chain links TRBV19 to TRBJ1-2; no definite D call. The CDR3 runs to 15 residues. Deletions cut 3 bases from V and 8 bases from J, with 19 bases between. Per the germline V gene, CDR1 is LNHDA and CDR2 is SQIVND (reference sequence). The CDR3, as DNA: TGTGCCAGTAGTATCGGACGGATAGCAGTAAACGGCTACACCTTC. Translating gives CASSIGRIAVNGYTF.

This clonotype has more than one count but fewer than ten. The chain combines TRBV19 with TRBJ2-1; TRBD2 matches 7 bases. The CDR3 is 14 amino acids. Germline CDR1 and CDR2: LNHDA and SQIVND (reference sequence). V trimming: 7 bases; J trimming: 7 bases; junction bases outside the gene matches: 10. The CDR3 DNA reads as TGTGCCAGTACCGCTAGCGGTATAGTTAATGAGCAGTTCTTC. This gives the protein CASTASGIVNEQFF.

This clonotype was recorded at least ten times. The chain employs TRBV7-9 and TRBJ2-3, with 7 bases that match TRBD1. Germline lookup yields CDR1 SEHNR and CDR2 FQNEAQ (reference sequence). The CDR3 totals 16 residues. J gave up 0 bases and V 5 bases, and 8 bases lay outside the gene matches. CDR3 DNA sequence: TGTGCCAGCAGCCCCAGGGACAGCCCTAGCACAGATACGCAGTATTTT. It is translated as CASSPRDSPSTDTQYF.

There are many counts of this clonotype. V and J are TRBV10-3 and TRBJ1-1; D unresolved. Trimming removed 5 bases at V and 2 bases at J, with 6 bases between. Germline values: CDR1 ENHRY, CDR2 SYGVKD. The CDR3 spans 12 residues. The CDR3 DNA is TGTGCCATCAGTCGGGGAAACACTGAAGCTTTCTTT. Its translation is CAISRGNTEAFF.

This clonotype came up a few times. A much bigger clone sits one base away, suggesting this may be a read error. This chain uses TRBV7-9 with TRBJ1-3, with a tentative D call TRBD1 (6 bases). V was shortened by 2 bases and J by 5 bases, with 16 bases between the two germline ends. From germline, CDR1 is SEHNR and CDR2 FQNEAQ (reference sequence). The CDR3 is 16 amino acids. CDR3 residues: CASSLPLGQRRNTIYF. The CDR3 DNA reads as TGTGCCAGCAGCTTACCCCTTGGACAGCGCAGAAACACCATATATTTT.

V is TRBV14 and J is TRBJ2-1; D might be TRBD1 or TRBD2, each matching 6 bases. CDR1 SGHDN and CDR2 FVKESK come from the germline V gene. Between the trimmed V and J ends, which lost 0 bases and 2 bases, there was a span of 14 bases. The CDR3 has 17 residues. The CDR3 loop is CASSQEEGEMAYNEQFF. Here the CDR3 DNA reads TGTGCCAGCAGCCAAGAGGAGGGGGAGATGGCCTACAATGAGCAGTTCTTC.

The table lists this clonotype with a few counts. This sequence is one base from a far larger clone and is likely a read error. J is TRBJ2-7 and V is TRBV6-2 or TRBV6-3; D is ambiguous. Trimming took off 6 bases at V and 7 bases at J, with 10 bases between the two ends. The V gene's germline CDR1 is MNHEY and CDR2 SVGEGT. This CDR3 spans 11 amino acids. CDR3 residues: CASREGWEQYF. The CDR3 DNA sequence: TGTGCCAGCAGGGAAGGGTGGGAGCAGTACTTC.

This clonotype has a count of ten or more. CDR3 loop: CASSASGQTQNYGYTF. As DNA, the CDR3 is TGTGCCAGCAGTGCCTCCGGACAAACCCAAAACTATGGCTACACCTTC. The V and J genes are TRBV6-4 and TRBJ1-2; a possible D gene is TRBD1 (5 bases). With 4 bases removed from V and 2 bases from J, the gap between germline ends came to 17 bases. This CDR3 spans 16 amino acids. Germline V gene sequence: CDR1 MRHNA, CDR2 SNTAGT.

CDR3 DNA sequence: TGTGCCAGCAGCCAAGATTGGAGGGGAGCGGGAGGCGGGGACGAGCAGTACTTC. Translating gives CASSQDWRGAGGGDEQYF. The V call is TRBV4-2, the J call TRBJ2-7; TRBD2 matches 9 bases. Germline V gene data show CDR1 as LGHNA and CDR2 as YNFKEQ. J was trimmed by 5 bases and V by 0 bases; bases with no gene match: 14. This CDR3 has 18 residues.

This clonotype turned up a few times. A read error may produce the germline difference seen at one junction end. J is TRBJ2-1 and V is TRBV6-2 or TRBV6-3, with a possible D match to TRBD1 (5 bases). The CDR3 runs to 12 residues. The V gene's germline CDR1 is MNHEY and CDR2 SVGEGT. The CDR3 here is CASRYLQDEQFF. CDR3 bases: TGTGCCAGCAGATACTTACAGGATGAGCAGTTCTTC.

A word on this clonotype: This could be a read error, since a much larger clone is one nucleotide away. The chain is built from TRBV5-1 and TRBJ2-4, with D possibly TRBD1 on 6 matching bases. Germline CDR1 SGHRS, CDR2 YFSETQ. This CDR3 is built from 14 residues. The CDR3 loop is CASSFLPGAGERFF. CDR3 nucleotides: TGCGCCAGCAGCTTTCTTCCAGGGGCTGGGGAGCGGTTCTTC.

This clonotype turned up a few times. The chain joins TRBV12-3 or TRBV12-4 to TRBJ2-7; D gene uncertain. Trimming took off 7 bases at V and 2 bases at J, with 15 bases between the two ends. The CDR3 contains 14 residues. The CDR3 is CASTFGRIAYEQYF. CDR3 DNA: TGTGCCAGCACCTTCGGCCGGATCGCCTACGAGCAGTACTTC.

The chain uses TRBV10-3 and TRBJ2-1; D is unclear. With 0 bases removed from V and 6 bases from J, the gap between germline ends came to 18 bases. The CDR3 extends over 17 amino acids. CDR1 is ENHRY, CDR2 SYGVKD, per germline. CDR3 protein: CAISESVAPPRSNEQFF. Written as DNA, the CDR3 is TGTGCCATCAGTGAGTCGGTGGCCCCGCCCCGGAGCAATGAGCAGTTCTTC.

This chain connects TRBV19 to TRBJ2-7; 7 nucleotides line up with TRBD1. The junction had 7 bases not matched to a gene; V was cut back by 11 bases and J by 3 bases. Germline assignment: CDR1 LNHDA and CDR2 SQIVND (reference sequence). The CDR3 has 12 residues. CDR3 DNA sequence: TGTGCCGTAGAAGGGGACAGCTACGAGCAGTACTTC. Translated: CAVEGDSYEQYF.

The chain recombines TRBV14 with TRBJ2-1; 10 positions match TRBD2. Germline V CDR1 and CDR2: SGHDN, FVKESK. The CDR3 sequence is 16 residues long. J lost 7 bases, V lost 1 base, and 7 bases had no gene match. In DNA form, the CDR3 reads TGTGCCAGCAGCCAAGGATCTAGCGGGAGTTATAATGAGCAGTTCTTC. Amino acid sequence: CASSQGSSGSYNEQFF.

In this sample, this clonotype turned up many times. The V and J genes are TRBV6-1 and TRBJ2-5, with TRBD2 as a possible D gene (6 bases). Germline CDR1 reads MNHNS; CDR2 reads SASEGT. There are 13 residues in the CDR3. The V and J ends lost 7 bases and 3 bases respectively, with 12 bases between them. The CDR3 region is CASTRGVEETQYF. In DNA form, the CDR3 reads TGTGCCAGCACCCGCGGGGTTGAAGAGACCCAGTACTTC.

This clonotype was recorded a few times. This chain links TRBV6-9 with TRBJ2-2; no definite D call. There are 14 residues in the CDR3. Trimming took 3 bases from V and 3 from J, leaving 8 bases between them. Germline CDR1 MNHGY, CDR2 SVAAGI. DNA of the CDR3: TGTGCCAGCAGTTACTACACCGACACCGGGGAGCTGTTTTTT. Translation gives CASSYYTDTGELFF.

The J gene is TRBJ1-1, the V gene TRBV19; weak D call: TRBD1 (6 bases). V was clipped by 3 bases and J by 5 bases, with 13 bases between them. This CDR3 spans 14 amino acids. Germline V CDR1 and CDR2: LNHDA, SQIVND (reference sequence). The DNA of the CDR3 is TGTGCCAGTAGTATCCAGGGGCCGGGGACTGAAGCTTTCTTT. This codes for CASSIQGPGTEAFF. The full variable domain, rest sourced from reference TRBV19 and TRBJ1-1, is DGGITQSPKYLFRKEGQNVTLSCEQNLNHDAMYWYRQDPGQGLRLIYYSQIVNDFQKGDIAEGYSVSREKKESFPLTVTSAQKNPTAFYLCASSIQGPGTEAFFGQGTRLTVV.

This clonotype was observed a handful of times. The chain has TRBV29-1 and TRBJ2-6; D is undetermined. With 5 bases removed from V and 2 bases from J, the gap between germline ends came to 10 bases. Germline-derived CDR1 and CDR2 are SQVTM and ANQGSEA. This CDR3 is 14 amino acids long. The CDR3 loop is CSVKYEAGANVLTF. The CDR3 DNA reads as TGCAGCGTTAAATACGAAGCTGGGGCCAACGTCCTGACTTTC.

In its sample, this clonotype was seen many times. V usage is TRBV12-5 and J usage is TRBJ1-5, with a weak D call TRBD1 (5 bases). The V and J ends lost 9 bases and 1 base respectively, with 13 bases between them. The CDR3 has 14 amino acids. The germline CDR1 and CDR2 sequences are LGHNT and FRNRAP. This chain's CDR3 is CARGDFRSNQPQHF. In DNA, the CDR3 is TGTGCTAGGGGGGACTTCAGGAGCAATCAGCCCCAGCATTTT.

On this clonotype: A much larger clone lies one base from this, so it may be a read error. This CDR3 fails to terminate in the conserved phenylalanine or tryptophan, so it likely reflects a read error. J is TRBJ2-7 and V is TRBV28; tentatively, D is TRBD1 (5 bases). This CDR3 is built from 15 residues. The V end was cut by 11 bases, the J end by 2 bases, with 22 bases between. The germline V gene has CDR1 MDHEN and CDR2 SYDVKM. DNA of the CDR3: TGTGCCGTTCTAAACATCAGGGAAGGTGCCTACGAGCAGTACCTC. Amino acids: CAVLNIREGAYEQYL.

This chain's CDR3 is CASRDSRLVYGYTF. The CDR3 DNA reads TGTGCCAGCCGGGACAGTCGGCTCGTCTATGGCTACACCTTC. The rearrangement joins TRBV28 to TRBJ1-2; 7 positions match TRBD1. Germline trimming cut 8 bases from V and 4 bases from J; bases unmatched to any gene: 10. CDR1 and CDR2 (germline): MDHEN, SYDVKM. This CDR3 contains 14 residues.

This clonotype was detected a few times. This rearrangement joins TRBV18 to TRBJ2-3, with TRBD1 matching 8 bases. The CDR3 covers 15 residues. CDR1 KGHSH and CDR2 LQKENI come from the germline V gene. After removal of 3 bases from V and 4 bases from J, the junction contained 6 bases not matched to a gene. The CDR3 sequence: CASSPSTGVADTQYF. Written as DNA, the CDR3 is TGTGCCAGCTCACCCTCGACAGGGGTGGCAGATACGCAGTATTTT.

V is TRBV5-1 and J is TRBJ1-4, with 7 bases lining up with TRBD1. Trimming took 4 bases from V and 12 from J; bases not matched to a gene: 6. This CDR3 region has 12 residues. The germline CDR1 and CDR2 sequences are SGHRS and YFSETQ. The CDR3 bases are TGCGCCAGCAGCCGCGACAGGGAGCAACTGTTTTTT. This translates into CASSRDREQLFF.

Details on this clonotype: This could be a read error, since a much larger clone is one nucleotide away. CDR3 DNA: TGTGCCAGCAGCTTCCCAGGGGGTGGACAGCCCCAGTATTTT. Protein sequence: CASSFPGGGQPQYF. This chain links TRBV7-2 with TRBJ1-5; 7 positions match TRBD1. The J call may be wrong; the DNA end is better matched by TRBJ2-3. The CDR3 has 14 residues. CDR1 and CDR2 (germline): SGHTA, FQGNSA.

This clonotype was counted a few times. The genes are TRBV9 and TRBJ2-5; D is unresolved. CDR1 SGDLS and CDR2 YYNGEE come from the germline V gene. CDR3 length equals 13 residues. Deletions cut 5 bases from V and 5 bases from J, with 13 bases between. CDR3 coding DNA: TGTGCCAGCAGACCCCCGGACGGCGAGACCCAGTACTTC. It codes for CASRPPDGETQYF.

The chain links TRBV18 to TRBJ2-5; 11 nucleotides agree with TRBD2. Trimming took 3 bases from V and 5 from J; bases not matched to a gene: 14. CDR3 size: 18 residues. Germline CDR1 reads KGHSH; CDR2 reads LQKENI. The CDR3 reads CASSPFRWASGRRETQYF. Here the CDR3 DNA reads TGTGCCAGCTCACCGTTTCGGTGGGCTAGCGGGAGGAGGGAGACCCAGTACTTC.

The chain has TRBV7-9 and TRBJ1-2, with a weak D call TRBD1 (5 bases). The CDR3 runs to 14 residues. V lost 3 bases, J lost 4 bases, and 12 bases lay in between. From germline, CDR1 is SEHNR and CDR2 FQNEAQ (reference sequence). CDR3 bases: TGTGCCAGCAGCTTTTGGGACGGGAGCTATGGCTACACCTTC. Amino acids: CASSFWDGSYGYTF.

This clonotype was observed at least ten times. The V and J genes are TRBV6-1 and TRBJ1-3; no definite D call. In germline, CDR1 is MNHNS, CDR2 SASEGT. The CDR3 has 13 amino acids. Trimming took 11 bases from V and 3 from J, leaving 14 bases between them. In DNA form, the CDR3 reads TGTGCCGTCCCGGAAGGCATTGGAAACACCATATATTTT. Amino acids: CAVPEGIGNTIYF.